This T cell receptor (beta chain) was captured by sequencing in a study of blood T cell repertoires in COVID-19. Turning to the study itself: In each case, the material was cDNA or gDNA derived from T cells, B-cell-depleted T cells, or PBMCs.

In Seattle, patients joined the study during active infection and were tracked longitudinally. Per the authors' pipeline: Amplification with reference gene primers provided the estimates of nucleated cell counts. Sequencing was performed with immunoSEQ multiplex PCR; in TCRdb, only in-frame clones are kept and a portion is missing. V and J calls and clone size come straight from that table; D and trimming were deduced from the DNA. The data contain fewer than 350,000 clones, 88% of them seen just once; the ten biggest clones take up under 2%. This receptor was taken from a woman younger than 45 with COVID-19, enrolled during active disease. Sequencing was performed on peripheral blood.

This CDR3 reads CASSQVSRGNYGYTF. In DNA, the CDR3 is TGTGCCAGCAGCCAAGTCTCTCGGGGGAACTATGGCTACACCTTC. The genes are TRBV4-2 and TRBJ1-2; D may be TRBD1 (5 bases). CDR3 length: 15 residues. The germline V gene has CDR1 LGHNA and CDR2 YNFKEQ. V was clipped by 1 base and J by 2 bases, with 11 bases between them.